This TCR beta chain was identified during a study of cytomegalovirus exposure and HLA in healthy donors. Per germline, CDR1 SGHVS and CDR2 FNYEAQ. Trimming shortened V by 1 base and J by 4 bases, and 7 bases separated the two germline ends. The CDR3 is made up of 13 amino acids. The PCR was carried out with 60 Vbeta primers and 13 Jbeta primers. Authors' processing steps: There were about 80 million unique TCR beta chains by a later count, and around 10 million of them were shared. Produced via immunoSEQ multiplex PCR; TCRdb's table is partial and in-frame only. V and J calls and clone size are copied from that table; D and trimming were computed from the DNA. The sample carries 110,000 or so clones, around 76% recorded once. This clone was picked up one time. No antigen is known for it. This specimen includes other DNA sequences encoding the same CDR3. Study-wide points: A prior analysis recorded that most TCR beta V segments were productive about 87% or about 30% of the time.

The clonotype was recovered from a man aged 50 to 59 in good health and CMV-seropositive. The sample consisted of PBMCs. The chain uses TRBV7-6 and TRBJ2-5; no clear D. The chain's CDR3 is CASSLDSRETQYF. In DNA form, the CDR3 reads TGTGCCAGCAGCTTAGACTCCCGAGAGACCCAGTACTTC.